The 11 T cell receptor beta chains given below trace back to one sample, sequenced in a study of regulatory T cells in long-lasting Graves disease. As for time point: newly diagnosed GD, antithyroid drugs for less than 3 months. Generation of the TCR library employed RNA extracted from PBMCs. With iRepertoire HTBI primers and Arm-PCR of CDR3 regions, TCR beta libraries were built. One entry per CDR3 protein results from TCRdb running MiXCR on the multiplex PCR reads. The repertoire includes about 380,000 distinct CDR3 sequences, roughly a sixth of them detected once, and about 20% sits in the top ten. The sequences come from peripheral blood mononuclear cells (PBMCs), collected at new diagnosis, from a patient treated with antithyroid drugs. All receptors derive from a female donor with Graves disease.

This clonotype was recorded at least ten times. The chain links TRBV12-5 to TRBJ2-1; the match to TRBD2 covers 10 bases. The germline gives CDR1 LGHNT, CDR2 FRNRAP. The CDR3 is 14 amino acids. V gave up 7 bases and J gave up 3 bases; unmatched junction bases: 3. CDR3 in DNA: TGTGCTAGTGTTCGGACTAGCGGCTACAATGAGCAGTTCTTC. It translates to CASVRTSGYNEQFF.

CDR3 bases: TGTGCCAGCAGCGTAAGCCTGGGCAGCCCGAACACCGGGGAGCTGTTTTTT. Residues: CASSVSLGSPNTGELFF. V usage is TRBV9 and J usage is TRBJ2-2; D not resolved. V was trimmed by 1 base and J by 0 bases, leaving 13 bases between them. Germline CDR1 and CDR2: SGDLS and YYNGEE. The CDR3 covers 17 residues.

This clonotype was detected ten times or more. The CDR3 DNA sequence: TGTGCCAGCAGCTCCGACAGCTACAACACTGAAGCTTTCTTT. This translates into CASSSDSYNTEAFF. The chain uses TRBV7-3 and TRBJ1-1, with TRBD1 as a possible D gene (5 bases). CDR1 and CDR2 from the germline V gene are SGHTA and FQGTGA. V gave up 4 bases and J gave up 2 bases, with 11 bases separating them. The CDR3 totals 14 residues.

This clonotype was detected many times. The V call is TRBV5-4, the J call TRBJ1-2; D ambiguous. The CDR3 extends over 15 amino acids. V lost 4 bases and J lost 7, with 20 bases in between. Germline V gene data show CDR1 as SGHNT and CDR2 as YYREEE (reference sequence). The CDR3 loop reads CASSLVMGGPSGYTF. As DNA, the CDR3 is TGTGCCAGCAGCCTCGTTATGGGTGGTCCTTCTGGCTACACCTTC.

This clonotype has at least ten counts. This chain connects TRBV7-2 to TRBJ2-5; 8 bases fit TRBD2. CDR1 SGHTA and CDR2 FQGNSA come from the germline V gene. CDR3 length equals 16 residues. J gave up 0 bases and V 1 base, and 4 bases lay outside the gene matches. The CDR3 DNA is TGTGCCAGCAGCTTAGGACTAGCGTCGTACCAAGAGACCCAGTACTTC. Its translation: CASSLGLASYQETQYF.

The sample holds many counts of this clonotype. This chain joins TRBV28 and TRBJ2-7; 10 positions match TRBD1. This CDR3 has 14 amino acids. With V trimmed by 6 bases and J by 2 bases, 4 bases remained unmatched. CDR1 and CDR2 (germline): MDHEN, SYDVKM. CDR3 DNA: TGTGCCAGCAGCGAGACAGGGGGCCCCTACGAGCAGTACTTC. It specifies CASSETGGPYEQYF.

With respect to this clonotype: A much larger clone sits a single nucleotide away, making a read error possible. The chain uses TRBV6-5 and TRBJ2-3; D is unresolved. From germline, CDR1 is MNHEY and CDR2 SVGAGI. The CDR3 runs 17 residues. The V end was cut by 4 bases, the J end by 0 bases, with 17 bases between. The CDR3 DNA reads TGTGCCAGCAGTTGCAATATGCCGATCATTAGCACAGATACGCAGTATTTT. This translates into CASSCNMPIISTDTQYF.

Ten or more counts support this clonotype. The chain joins TRBV6-1 to TRBJ1-1; D not resolved. Trimming took 6 bases from V and 0 from J, leaving 11 bases between them. The CDR3 runs 14 residues. Germline V CDR1 and CDR2: MNHNS, SASEGT. In DNA, the CDR3 is TGTGCCAGCAGAAGGACCCCGATGAACACTGAAGCTTTCTTT. Translating it yields CASRRTPMNTEAFF.

A few counts support this clonotype. The chain is built from TRBV4-3 and TRBJ2-7, with no clear D. Germline CDR1 reads LGHNA; CDR2 reads YSLEER. CDR3 length equals 16 residues. Trimming stripped 1 base from V and 5 bases from J, with 18 bases between. CDR3 bases: TGCGCCAGCAGCCAAGCGGCGACTGGGATTTTCGACGAGCAGTACTTC. Protein product: CASSQAATGIFDEQYF.

This clonotype was seen only a few times. This chain connects TRBV6-1 to TRBJ2-7; D is unresolved. CDR1 and CDR2 from the germline V gene are MNHNS and SASEGT. Trimming stripped 10 bases from V and 4 bases from J, with 5 bases between. This CDR3 contains 9 residues. CDR3 sequence: CAMRYEQYF. The CDR3 DNA reads as TGTGCCATGCGATACGAGCAGTACTTC.

In this sample, this clonotype turned up many times. This chain uses TRBV12-5 with TRBJ2-2; D unresolved. CDR3 length: 15 residues. Germline CDR1 LGHNT, CDR2 FRNRAP. V dropped 3 bases and J dropped 1 base, with 9 bases sitting between them. The CDR3 DNA reads as TGTGCTAGTGGTTTCGAAGGGCTGAACACCGGGGAGCTGTTTTTT. Translating gives CASGFEGLNTGELFF.